This passage covers 26 T cell receptor beta chains from one sample sequenced in a study of blood T cells in healthy people across ages. A second PCR of 7 to 11 cycles used a sample-barcoded 5' primer and a J-beta primer mix. A single record per CDR3 protein comes from TCRdb applying MiXCR to the 5' RACE reads. The table lists approximately 780,000 distinct CDR3 sequences, around a quarter of them singletons. This sample also appeared in a second study, on T cells of mothers and their children.

The sequencing input was blood. The receptors here all came from a boy aged 5-17 years in good health.

In its sample, this clonotype was seen a few times. V is TRBV20-1 and J is TRBJ1-2; D is undetermined. Germline assignment: CDR1 DFQATT and CDR2 SNEGSKA (reference sequence). V lost 6 bases and J 4 bases, leaving 12 bases between the germline ends. The CDR3 runs to 12 residues. CDR3 sequence reads: CSAPPHSYGYTF. Here the CDR3 DNA reads TGCAGTGCCCCTCCCCATAGCTATGGCTACACCTTC.

This chain uses TRBV6-4 with TRBJ1-5; 7 positions agree with TRBD1. Germline loops: CDR1 MRHNA, CDR2 SNTAGT. Trimming cost V 5 bases and J 1 base; bases outside gene matches: 8. This CDR3 has 16 residues. The CDR3 loop is CASSRPWDRSNQPQHF. As DNA, the CDR3 is TGTGCCAGCAGTCGGCCCTGGGACAGAAGCAATCAGCCCCAGCATTTT.

The chain combines TRBV20-1 with TRBJ2-4; D gene unclear. The V end lost 5 bases, the J end lost 1 base, and 9 bases lay between the germline ends. In germline, CDR1 is DFQATT, CDR2 SNEGSKA (reference sequence). This CDR3 is 13 amino acids long. The DNA of the CDR3 is TGCAGTGCTGACTCACGGGCCAAAAACATTCAGTACTTC. Translating it yields CSADSRAKNIQYF.

This chain joins TRBV29-1 and TRBJ2-4; D is uncertain. Trimming pared 2 bases from V and 3 bases from J, leaving 14 bases between. The CDR3 extends over 15 amino acids. Germline V gene sequence: CDR1 SQVTM, CDR2 ANQGSEA. CDR3 bases: TGCAGCGTTGAATTGGGATGGTCCAACAAAAACATTCAGTACTTC. It yields the protein CSVELGWSNKNIQYF.

The sample holds a few counts of this clonotype. V usage is TRBV9 and J usage is TRBJ2-1; no clear D gene. The CDR3 has 15 residues. Germline loops: CDR1 SGDLS, CDR2 YYNGEE. Trimming stripped 0 bases from V and 0 bases from J, with 7 bases between. The CDR3 nucleotides read TGTGCCAGCAGCGTAGAGGCCAGCTCCTACAATGAGCAGTTCTTC. Amino acids: CASSVEASSYNEQFF.

CDR3 region: CASGIRTGRDGELFF. The CDR3 DNA is TGCGCCAGCGGGATCCGGACAGGTCGGGACGGGGAGCTGTTTTTT. The rearrangement links TRBV5-1 to TRBJ2-2; 7 nucleotides match TRBD1. The CDR3 totals 15 residues. CDR1 and CDR2 (germline): SGHRS, YFSETQ. Trimming took 7 bases from V and 7 from J; bases not matched to a gene: 13.

This clonotype was seen only a few times. The chain uses TRBV9 and TRBJ2-5, with a weak D call TRBD1 (5 bases). Per germline, CDR1 SGDLS and CDR2 YYNGEE. The V gene lost 4 bases and the J gene lost 11 bases, with 18 bases spanning the gap. The CDR3 extends over 13 amino acids. The CDR3 nucleotides read TGTGCCAGCAGCCCATTAGAGGTGGGGCCGCAGTACTTC. Its translation: CASSPLEVGPQYF.

Written as DNA, the CDR3 is TGTGCCAGCAGGTCCCACAGGAACACTGAAGCTTTCTTT. Translating it yields CASRSHRNTEAFF. The J gene is TRBJ1-1, the V gene TRBV25-1; unclear D gene. Germline CDR1 reads MGHDK; CDR2 reads SYGVNS. Trimming pared 6 bases from V and 1 base from J, leaving 9 bases between. This CDR3 is built from 13 residues.

This clonotype was detected a few times. The rearrangement links TRBV5-1 to TRBJ1-2, with D possibly TRBD1 on 5 matching bases. Germline V gene sequence: CDR1 SGHRS, CDR2 YFSETQ. The V and J ends lost 8 bases and 2 bases respectively, with 19 bases between them. This CDR3 contains 15 residues. CDR3 in amino acids: CASSGPGINNYGYTF. CDR3 DNA sequence: TGCGCCAGTTCAGGGCCCGGAATAAACAACTATGGCTACACCTTC.

As for this clonotype: Sequence at one end of the junction differs from germline and may be a read error. The gene calls are TRBV29-1 and TRBJ2-3, with D unclear. This CDR3 contains 12 residues. Germline V gene lookup returns CDR1 SQVTM and CDR2 ANQGSEA. The CDR3 region is CSVYSRTDSQYF. DNA for the CDR3: TGCAGCGTTTATTCTCGCACAGATTCGCAGTATTTT.

The chain couples TRBV7-2 to TRBJ2-1, with 7 nucleotides matching TRBD2. The V gene's germline CDR1 is SGHTA and CDR2 FQGNSA. The CDR3 is 16 amino acids. The J segment lost 0 bases and the V segment lost 1 base, leaving 3 bases of the junction unmatched. CDR3 residues: CASSLVGGDSYNEQFF. CDR3 nucleotides: TGTGCCAGCAGCTTAGTTGGGGGGGACTCCTACAATGAGCAGTTCTTC.

This sequence joins TRBV11-3 and TRBJ2-3; D uncertain. The CDR3 contains 12 residues. Germline CDR1 SGHNT, CDR2 YENEEA. Trimming cost V 4 bases and J 6 bases, with 8 bases left between them. The CDR3 loop reads CASSYERDTQYF. The CDR3 region has the DNA TGTGCCAGCAGCTATGAGAGGGATACGCAGTATTTT.

The chain joins TRBV4-2 to TRBJ2-1, with a possible D match to TRBD2 (6 bases). The J call may be mistaken, given a closer DNA end match to TRBJ2-5. The length of the CDR3 is 14 residues. Germline values: CDR1 LGHNA, CDR2 YNFKEQ. CDR3 DNA: TGTGCCAGCAGCCGGGGGGAACGCGGAGAGACCCAGTACTTC. It encodes CASSRGERGETQYF.

This clonotype has more than one count but fewer than ten. The CDR3, as DNA: TGCAGTGCTAGAGGTACCCAAGGGAACTCCTACGAGCAGTACTTC. This translates into CSARGTQGNSYEQYF. The gene calls are TRBV20-1 and TRBJ2-7; D is ambiguous. The CDR3 totals 15 residues. V was clipped by 1 base and J by 0 bases, with 13 bases between them. The V gene's germline CDR1 is DFQATT and CDR2 SNEGSKA (reference sequence).

A few counts support this clonotype. The chain employs TRBV5-1 and TRBJ2-1; 7 bases match TRBD2. The trim removed 4 bases at V and 7 bases at J, leaving 11 bases unmatched. The CDR3 spans 15 residues. Germline CDR1 SGHRS, CDR2 YFSETQ. CDR3 amino acids: CASSPGRNRENEQFF. The DNA for the CDR3 is TGCGCCAGCAGCCCCGGGAGGAATCGGGAGAATGAGCAGTTCTTC. The variable domain in full, completed from reference TRBV5-1 and TRBJ2-1, reads KAGVTQTPRYLIKTRGQQVTLSCSPISGHRSVSWYQQTPGQGLQFLFEYFSETQRNKGNFPGRFSGRQFSNSRSEMNVSTLELGDSALYLCASSPGRNRENEQFFGPGTRLTVL.

This clonotype has more than one count but fewer than ten. V gene TRBV29-1 combines with J gene TRBJ1-1; 10 positions match TRBD1. Trimming at V came to 2 bases and at J to 1 base, leaving 4 bases not matched to a gene. Germline V gene lookup returns CDR1 SQVTM and CDR2 ANQGSEA. The CDR3 totals 15 residues. In nucleotides, the CDR3 is TGCAGCGTTGAAACCAGACAGGGGGCGAACACTGAAGCTTTCTTT. Its protein product is CSVETRQGANTEAFF.

This clonotype occurred a few times. The V call is TRBV5-1, the J call TRBJ2-7; tentative D call: TRBD1 (5 bases). V gave up 4 bases and J gave up 1 base, with 9 bases separating them. Germline CDR1 SGHRS, CDR2 YFSETQ. The CDR3 covers 13 residues. In DNA form, the CDR3 reads TGCGCCAGCAGCCCGGACAAATCCTACGAGCAGTACTTC. Translating gives CASSPDKSYEQYF.

The genes are TRBV29-1 and TRBJ2-5, with 8 bases matching TRBD1. Germline values: CDR1 SQVTM, CDR2 ANQGSEA. CDR3 length: 13 residues. V trimming: 5 bases; J trimming: 4 bases; junction bases outside the gene matches: 6. The CDR3 region has the DNA TGCAGCGTTACTAGGACAGGGACAGAGACCCAGTACTTC. It specifies CSVTRTGTETQYF.

This clonotype turned up a few times. The rearrangement links TRBV3-1 to TRBJ1-1; no definite D call. Germline V CDR1 and CDR2: LGHDT, YNNKEL (reference sequence). The V gene lost 6 bases and the J gene lost 6 bases, with 8 bases spanning the gap. The CDR3 is 11 amino acids. CDR3 residues: CASRLGAEAFF. CDR3 coding DNA: TGTGCCAGCAGACTTGGCGCTGAAGCTTTCTTT.

The CDR3 DNA is TGCAGCGCTGCAGGGGCCTATCAGGGTAGCACAGATACGCAGTATTTT. Amino acids: CSAAGAYQGSTDTQYF. The V and J genes are TRBV29-1 and TRBJ2-3; the D gene is possibly TRBD1 (6 bases). Trimming stripped 7 bases from V and 0 bases from J, with 20 bases between. CDR1 and CDR2 from the germline V gene are SQVTM and ANQGSEA. The CDR3 is 16 residues long.

V and J are TRBV6-6 and TRBJ1-2, with no clear D. V was clipped by 6 bases and J by 8 bases, with 13 bases between them. CDR1 MNHNY and CDR2 SVGAGI come from the germline V gene (reference sequence). The CDR3 covers 12 residues. The CDR3 coding sequence is TGTGCCAGCAGCCTCCCTCAGAGGGGCTACACCTTC. It encodes CASSLPQRGYTF.

Points on this clonotype: As the CDR3 is not closed by the conserved phenylalanine or tryptophan, this likely results from a read error. The genes are TRBV12-3 or TRBV12-4 and TRBJ2-5, with TRBD2 matching over 13 bases. The trim removed 5 bases at V and 9 bases at J, leaving 9 bases unmatched. The length of the CDR3 is 15 residues. DNA for the CDR3: TGTGCCAGCAGTCCACGGACTAGCGGGGGAACGGCCCAGTACCTC. Translation: CASSPRTSGGTAQYL.

The rearrangement joins TRBV6-5 to TRBJ2-1; D possibly matches TRBD1 or TRBD2 (5 bases each). CDR1 is MNHEY, CDR2 SVGAGI, per germline. The CDR3 totals 15 residues. Deletions cut 6 bases from V and 0 bases from J, with 12 bases between. CDR3 coding DNA: TGTGCCAGCAGCAAAGGGGAGAACTCCTACAATGAGCAGTTCTTC. This translates into CASSKGENSYNEQFF.

The V gene is TRBV3-1, the J gene TRBJ1-6; 10 nucleotides line up with TRBD1. Germline CDR1 and CDR2: LGHDT and YNNKEL (reference sequence). Trimming cost V 2 bases and J 10 bases; bases outside gene matches: 11. This CDR3 contains 17 residues. This chain's CDR3 is CASSQLSRTGGNSPLHF. The CDR3, as DNA: TGTGCCAGCAGCCAACTCTCCCGGACAGGGGGGAACTCACCCCTCCACTTT.

The chain employs TRBV20-1 and TRBJ2-7; D may be TRBD1 (6 bases). V was cut by 2 bases and J by 3 bases, with 11 bases left in between. The CDR3 runs to 13 residues. CDR1 and CDR2 (germline): DFQATT, SNEGSKA (reference sequence). CDR3 residues: CSARTGLDYEQYF. CDR3 coding DNA: TGCAGTGCTAGAACAGGGCTGGACTACGAGCAGTACTTC.

This chain connects TRBV12-3 or TRBV12-4 to TRBJ2-2; 7 bases match TRBD1. The CDR3 spans 12 residues. With 6 bases clipped from V and 8 bases from J, the junction kept 3 bases outside the gene matches. CDR3 DNA sequence: TGTGCCAGCAGACCGGGACAGGGGGAGCTGTTTTTT. Its protein is CASRPGQGELFF.